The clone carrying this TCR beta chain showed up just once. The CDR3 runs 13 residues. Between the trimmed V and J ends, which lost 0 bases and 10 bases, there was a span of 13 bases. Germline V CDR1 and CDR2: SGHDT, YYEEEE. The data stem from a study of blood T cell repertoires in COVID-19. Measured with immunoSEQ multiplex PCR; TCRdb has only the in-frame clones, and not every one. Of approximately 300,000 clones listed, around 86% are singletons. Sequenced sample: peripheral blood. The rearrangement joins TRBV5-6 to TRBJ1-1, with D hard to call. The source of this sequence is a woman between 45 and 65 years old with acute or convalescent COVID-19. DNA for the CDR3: TGTGCCAGCAGCTTGGCCAAGCGGACCAGAGCTTTCTTT. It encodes CASSLAKRTRAFF.